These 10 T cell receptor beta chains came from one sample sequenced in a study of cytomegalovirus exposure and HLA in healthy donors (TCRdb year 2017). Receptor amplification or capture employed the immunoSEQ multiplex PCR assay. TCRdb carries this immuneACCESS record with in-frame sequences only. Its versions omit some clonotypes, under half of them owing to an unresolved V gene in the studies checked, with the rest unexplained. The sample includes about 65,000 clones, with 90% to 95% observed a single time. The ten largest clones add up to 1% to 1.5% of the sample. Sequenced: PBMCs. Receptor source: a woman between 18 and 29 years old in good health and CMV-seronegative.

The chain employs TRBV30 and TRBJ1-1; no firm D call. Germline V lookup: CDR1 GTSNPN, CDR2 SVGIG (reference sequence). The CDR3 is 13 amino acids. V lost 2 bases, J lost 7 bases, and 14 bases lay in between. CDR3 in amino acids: CAWSPTEVYEAFF. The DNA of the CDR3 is TGTGCCTGGAGTCCAACGGAGGTTTATGAAGCTTTCTTT.

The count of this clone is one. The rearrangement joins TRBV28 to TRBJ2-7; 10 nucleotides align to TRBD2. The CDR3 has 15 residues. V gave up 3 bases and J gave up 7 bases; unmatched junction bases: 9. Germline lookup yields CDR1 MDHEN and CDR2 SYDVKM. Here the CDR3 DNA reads TGTGCCAGCAGTTTTATAGCGGGAGGACGGCGGGAGCAGTACTTC. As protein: CASSFIAGGRREQYF.

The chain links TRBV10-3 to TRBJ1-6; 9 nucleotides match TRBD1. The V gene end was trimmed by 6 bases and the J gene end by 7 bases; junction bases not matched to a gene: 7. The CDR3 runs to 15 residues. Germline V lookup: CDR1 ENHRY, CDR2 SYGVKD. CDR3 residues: CAISRTGEKNSPLHF. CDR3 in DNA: TGTGCCATCAGCAGGACAGGGGAAAAGAATTCACCCCTCCACTTT.

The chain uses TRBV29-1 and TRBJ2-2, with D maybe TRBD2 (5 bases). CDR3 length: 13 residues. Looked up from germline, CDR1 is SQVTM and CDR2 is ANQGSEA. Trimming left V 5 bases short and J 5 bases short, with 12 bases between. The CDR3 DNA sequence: TGCAGCGTTAGAGTTAGGGAGACCGGGGAGCTGTTTTTT. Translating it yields CSVRVRETGELFF.

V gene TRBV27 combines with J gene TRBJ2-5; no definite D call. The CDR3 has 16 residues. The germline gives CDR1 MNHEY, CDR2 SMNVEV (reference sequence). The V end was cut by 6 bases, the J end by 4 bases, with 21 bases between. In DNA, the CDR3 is TGTGCCAGCAGCTCCCTTGGGCCTCGCGCCCGAGAGACCCAGTACTTC. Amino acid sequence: CASSSLGPRARETQYF.

The CDR3 region is CASSEDRGHEKLFF. CDR3 in DNA: TGTGCCAGCAGCGAAGACAGGGGGCATGAAAAACTGTTTTTT. The chain has TRBV7-2 and TRBJ1-4, with 10 bases fitting TRBD1. Germline loops: CDR1 SGHTA, CDR2 FQGNSA. The CDR3 has 14 amino acids. V gave up 5 bases and J gave up 6 bases; unmatched junction bases: 3.

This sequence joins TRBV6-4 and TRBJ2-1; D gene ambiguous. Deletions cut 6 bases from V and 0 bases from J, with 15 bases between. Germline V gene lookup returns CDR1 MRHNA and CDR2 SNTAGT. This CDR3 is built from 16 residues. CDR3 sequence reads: CASRAAGLGSYNEQFF. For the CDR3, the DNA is TGTGCCAGCAGGGCTGCAGGTCTGGGCTCCTACAATGAGCAGTTCTTC.

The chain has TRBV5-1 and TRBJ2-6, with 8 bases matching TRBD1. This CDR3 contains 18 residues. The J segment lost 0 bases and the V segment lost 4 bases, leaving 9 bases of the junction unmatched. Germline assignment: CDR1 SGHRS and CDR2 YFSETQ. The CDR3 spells CASSQRQGRPSGANVLTF. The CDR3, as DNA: TGCGCCAGCAGCCAGAGACAGGGGCGGCCCTCTGGGGCCAACGTCCTGACTTTC.

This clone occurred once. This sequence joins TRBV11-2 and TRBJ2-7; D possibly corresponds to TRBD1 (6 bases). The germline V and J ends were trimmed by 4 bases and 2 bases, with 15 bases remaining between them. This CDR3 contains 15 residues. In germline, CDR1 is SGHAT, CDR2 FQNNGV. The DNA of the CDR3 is TGTGCCAGCAGCTATAAGACAGGAGACGCCTACGAGCAGTACTTC. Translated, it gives CASSYKTGDAYEQYF.

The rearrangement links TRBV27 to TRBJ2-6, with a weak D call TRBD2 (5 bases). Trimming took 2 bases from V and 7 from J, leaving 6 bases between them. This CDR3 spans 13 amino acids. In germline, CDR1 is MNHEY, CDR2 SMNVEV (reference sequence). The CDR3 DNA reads TGTGCCAGCAGTTTAGGGAGAGCCAACGTCCTGACTTTC. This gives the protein CASSLGRANVLTF.